This T cell receptor (beta chain) was documented in a study of blood T cells in healthy people across ages. A few counts support this clonotype. Sample-barcoded 5' priming and a J-beta primer mix drove a second PCR of about 7 to 11 cycles. TCRdb processed the 5' RACE reads anew with MiXCR; each CDR3 protein has one entry. In the table there are 600,000 to 850,000 distinct CDR3 sequences, approximately 25% of which are singletons. Between the trimmed V and J ends, which lost 2 bases and 0 bases, there was a span of 4 bases. The CDR3 spans 12 residues. Looked up from germline, CDR1 is SQVTM and CDR2 is ANQGSEA. This sample was also put to use in a study of T cells of mothers and their children.

The rearrangement joins TRBV29-1 to TRBJ1-2; D call uncertain. This TCR came from a boy younger than 18 in good health. The sample comprised blood. The CDR3 region is CSVETANYGYTF. CDR3 sequence (DNA): TGCAGCGTTGAAACAGCTAACTATGGCTACACCTTC.